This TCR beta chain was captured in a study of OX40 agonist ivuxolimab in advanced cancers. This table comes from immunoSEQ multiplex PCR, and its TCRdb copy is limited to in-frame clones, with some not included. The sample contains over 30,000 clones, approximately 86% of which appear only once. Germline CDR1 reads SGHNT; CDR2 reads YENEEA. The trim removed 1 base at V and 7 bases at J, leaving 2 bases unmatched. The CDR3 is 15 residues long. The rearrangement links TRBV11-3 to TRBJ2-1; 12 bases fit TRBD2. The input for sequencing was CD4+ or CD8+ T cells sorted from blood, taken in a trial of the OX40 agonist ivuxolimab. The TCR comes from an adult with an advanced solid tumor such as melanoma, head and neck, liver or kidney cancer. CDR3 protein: CASSLGLAGVNEQFF. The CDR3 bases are TGTGCCAGCAGCTTAGGACTAGCGGGGGTTAATGAGCAGTTCTTC.